One T cell receptor beta chain is described in this entry. At one boundary the junction diverges from the germline segment, which might be a read error. This sample was included in a study of shared clonotypes between healthy human individuals. The data were produced by immunoSEQ multiplex PCR, yet TCRdb's version contains in-frame clones alone and is incomplete. Counted here are 2.5 million or so clones, more than 80% occurring once; the ten biggest clones make up roughly 0.15%. The CDR3 covers 14 residues. Germline V gives CDR1 GTSNPN, CDR2 SVGIG (reference sequence). The chain couples TRBV30 to TRBJ2-7; 8 bases are shared with TRBD1. Sequences were obtained from naive CD4+ T cells sorted from blood. Subset indicated: CD45RA+ positively selected. The sequence derives from a man aged 18 to 29 in good health. CDR3 DNA: TGTGCCTGGAGTCCTGAGCAATTGGACAGGGAGCGGTACTTC. Residues: CAWSPEQLDRERYF. Together with reference TRBV30 and TRBJ2-7, the CDR3 gives the full variable domain: SQTIHQWPATLVQPVGSPLSLECTVEGTSNPNLYWYRQAAGRGLQLLFYSVGIGQISSEVPQNLSASRPQDRQFILSSKKLLLSDSGFYLCAWSPEQLDRERYFGPGTRLTVT.